Listed below are T cell receptor beta chains from one sample, sequenced in a study of T cell responses to AZD1222 COVID-19 vaccine. Using immunoSEQ multiplex PCR, the repertoire was profiled, and TCRdb retains in-frame clones only, with some absent. The table has about 140,000 clones, more than 85% seen once. Sequenced here: peripheral blood, sampled 28 days after the second AZD1222 dose. These receptors were obtained from an adult who received the AZD1222 COVID-19 vaccine. Both conserved end residues are part of each CDR3. Each record gives: J gene, clone size, V gene, D gene, CDR3 DNA, CDR3 protein. The D gene is left open where the match is weak. Some rows have no size entry. The others give once, few or many, or a class for an expanded clone.

TRBJ1-4,NA,TRBV2,NA,TGTGCCAGCGGGGGGTATGGAGAAAAACTGTTTTTT,CASGGYGEKLFF
TRBJ2-3,NA,TRBV28,NA,TGTGCCAGCAGTGCTGGGCGCGACCCCCGCACAGATACGCAGTATTTT,CASSAGRDPRTDTQYF
TRBJ1-2,NA,TRBV25-1,NA,TGTGCCAGCAGTGATGCAGCAATCTATGGCTACACCTTC,CASSDAAIYGYTF
TRBJ2-3,NA,TRBV5-1,NA,TGCGCCAGCAGCTTGGCAGGGGATACTAGCACAGATACGCAGTATTTT,CASSLAGDTSTDTQYF
TRBJ1-3,NA,TRBV19,NA,TGTGCCAGTAGAAAGGACAGAAGCTCTGGAAACACCATATATTTT,CASRKDRSSGNTIYF
TRBJ2-3,once,TRBV2,NA,TGTGCCAGCAGTGAGTGGGCCACTAGCACAGATACGCAGTATTTT,CASSEWATSTDTQYF
TRBJ1-1,NA,TRBV10-3,TRBD1,TGTGCCATCAGTGGGACAGGGATAGGTGAAGCTTTCTTT,CAISGTGIGEAFF
TRBJ1-2,NA,TRBV7-2,NA,TGTGCCAGCAGCACGGGGACGGGAAACTATGGCTACACCTTC,CASSTGTGNYGYTF
TRBJ1-5,NA,TRBV6-5,TRBD1,TGTGCCAGCAGCCGGGGACAGGGCGATCAGCCCCAGCATTTT,CASSRGQGDQPQHF
TRBJ2-7,NA,TRBV7-3,NA,TGTGCCAGCAGCCCGGGACCCTCAGTCTACGAGCAGTACTTC,CASSPGPSVYEQYF
TRBJ2-3,NA,TRBV6-2/TRBV6-3,NA,TGTGCCAGCTGCCTTCGCGGGCTCACAGATACGCAGTATTTT,CASCLRGLTDTQYF
TRBJ1-2,NA,TRBV4-3,NA,TGCGCCAGCAGCCAAGATAGGGGGTCGGGCTATGGCTACACCTTC,CASSQDRGSGYGYTF
TRBJ2-2,NA,TRBV5-4,NA,TGTGCCAGCAGCTTGGGGGGGGACACCGGGGAGCTGTTTTTT,CASSLGGDTGELFF
TRBJ2-7,NA,TRBV7-9,NA,TGTGCCAGCAGCTTAGCGGGGGATATCTCCTACGAGCAGTACTTC,CASSLAGDISYEQYF
TRBJ1-4,once,TRBV19,NA,TGTGCCAGTACCCGCGGAGCGGCGGAGGAAAAACTGTTTTTT,CASTRGAAEEKLFF
TRBJ2-7,NA,TRBV5-6,NA,TGTGCCAGCAGCTTGGCCAGATCCTACGAGCAGTACTTC,CASSLARSYEQYF
TRBJ2-2,NA,TRBV5-1,NA,TGCGCCAGCAGCTTGGCGGTCACCGGGGAGCTGTTTTTT,CASSLAVTGELFF
TRBJ1-2,NA,TRBV28,NA,TGTGCCAGCACAGGGAACCTGGTAAACTATGGCTACACCTTC,CASTGNLVNYGYTF
TRBJ1-1,NA,TRBV6-2/TRBV6-3,NA,TGTGCCAGCAGTCCCGGGGGCACTGAAGCTTTCTTT,CASSPGGTEAFF
TRBJ2-5,NA,TRBV27,TRBD1,TGTGCCAGCAGTTTATTCTACGGGGGACAGGGGGTAGAGACCCAGTACTTC,CASSLFYGGQGVETQYF
TRBJ1-4,NA,TRBV6-5,NA,TGTGCCAGCAGTTACGGGGGGGAGGAACTGTTTTTT,CASSYGGEELFF
TRBJ1-5,few,TRBV15,NA,TGTGCCACCGCGCCGGGGATCAATCAGCCCCAGCATTTT,CATAPGINQPQHF
TRBJ2-5,once,TRBV7-2,NA,TGTGCCAGCAGCTTACAGCCGGGAGAACAAGAGACCCAGTACTTC,CASSLQPGEQETQYF
TRBJ1-2,NA,TRBV29-1,TRBD1,TGCAGCGTTGAAGGACAGGGAGGCGGCTACACCTTC,CSVEGQGGGYTF
TRBJ1-1,few,TRBV9,NA,TGTGCCAGCAGCGTAGGGTTCTTTGAGAACACTGAAGCTTTCTTT,CASSVGFFENTEAFF
TRBJ1-1,NA,TRBV7-9,NA,TGTGCCAGCAGTCAGGGGAACACTGAAGCTTTCTTT,CASSQGNTEAFF
TRBJ2-7,NA,TRBV4-3,NA,TGCGCCAGCAGCCAAGACAGGCAGAAATACGAGCAGTACTTC,CASSQDRQKYEQYF
TRBJ2-5,NA,TRBV9,NA,TGTGCCAGCAGCGTAGGTAGGGGTCGAGAGACCCAGTACTTC,CASSVGRGRETQYF
TRBJ2-3,NA,TRBV11-2,TRBD1,TGTGCCAGCAGCTTAGACAGGGGGCCCGCAGATACGCAGTATTTT,CASSLDRGPADTQYF
TRBJ2-2,NA,TRBV4-3,NA,TGCGCCAGCAGCCAAGATATTCCAAACACCGGGGAGCTGTTTTTT,CASSQDIPNTGELFF
TRBJ1-1,few,TRBV6-5,NA,TGTGCCAGCAGTTACTCGACCCACAGTTACACTGAAGCTTTCTTT,CASSYSTHSYTEAFF
TRBJ2-2,NA,TRBV5-6,NA,TGTGCCAGCAGCTTGGCGGGGCTCACCGGGGAGCTGTTTTTT,CASSLAGLTGELFF
TRBJ1-4,NA,TRBV24-1,NA,TGTGCCACCAGTGACCGGACAGACTCCCGGGGCGAAAAACTGTTTTTT,CATSDRTDSRGEKLFF
TRBJ1-2,once,TRBV10-3,NA,TGTGCCATCAGTGAGTCCCGGGACTATGGCTACACCTTC,CAISESRDYGYTF
TRBJ1-4,NA,TRBV5-1,NA,TGCGCCAGCAGCTCCTTACAGGGATCGTTCGAAAAACTGTTTTTT,CASSSLQGSFEKLFF
TRBJ1-5,NA,TRBV6-1,NA,TGTGCCAGCAGTAAAGGTGCGGGGGAATGGGTTCAGCCCCAGCATTTT,CASSKGAGEWVQPQHF
TRBJ1-2,NA,TRBV28,TRBD1,TGTGCCAGCAGTTTACCTGGGACAGCTTGCACCTTC,CASSLPGTACTF
TRBJ1-3,NA,TRBV10-3,NA,TGTGCCATCAGCCGGGGCCTGGGGGGAAACACCATATATTTT,CAISRGLGGNTIYF
TRBJ1-4,few,TRBV9,TRBD1,TGTGCCAGCAGCAGACAGGGGAGTGGGGAAAAACTGTTTTTT,CASSRQGSGEKLFF
TRBJ1-4,NA,TRBV27,TRBD1,TGTGCCAGCTCCAGGGGGTCGGGTGAAAAACTGTTTTTT,CASSRGSGEKLFF
TRBJ1-3,NA,TRBV7-3,NA,TGTGCCAGCAGCCCCAGGGGAGGGGACACCATATATTTT,CASSPRGGDTIYF